This is a list of T cell receptor beta chains from one sample in a study of cytomegalovirus exposure and HLA in healthy donors. Measured with immunoSEQ multiplex PCR; TCRdb has only the in-frame clones, and not every one. This table holds 150,000 or so clones, approximately 82% found once. The sequenced sample was PBMCs. The source is a male donor in good health and CMV-seronegative. Each CDR3 is given with its conserved first and last residue. D genes are given only for firm matches. Rows may omit the clone size; those that give it use once, few, many or a size class.

J: TRBJ2-7; size: NA; D: TRBD2; V: TRBV7-6; CDR3: CASSPRAGGSYEQYF; DNA: TGTGCCAGCAGCCCTAGAGCGGGAGGCTCCTACGAGCAGTACTTC
J: TRBJ2-1; size: NA; D: NA; V: TRBV4-1; CDR3: CASSPLTSSFYNEQFF; DNA: TGCGCCAGCAGCCCCTTGACTAGTTCGTTCTACAATGAGCAGTTCTTC
J: TRBJ2-1; size: NA; D: NA; V: TRBV4-2; CDR3: CASSRNRDSPTYNEQFF; DNA: TGTGCCAGCAGCCGCAACCGGGACTCACCCACCTACAATGAGCAGTTCTTC
J: TRBJ2-1; size: NA; D: TRBD2; V: TRBV7-9; CDR3: CASSTWRENEQFF; DNA: TGTGCCAGCAGCACTTGGCGGGAGAACGAGCAGTTCTTC
J: TRBJ2-1; size: NA; D: NA; V: TRBV11-2; CDR3: CASSFRDNEQFF; DNA: TGTGCCAGCAGCTTTCGGGATAATGAGCAGTTCTTC
J: TRBJ2-4; size: NA; D: TRBD2; V: TRBV5-4; CDR3: CASSSGGAGNIQYF; DNA: TGTGCCAGCAGCTCGGGGGGTGCCGGAAACATTCAGTACTTC
J: TRBJ2-1; size: NA; D: TRBD1; V: TRBV6-1; CDR3: CASSGDSLSYNEQFF; DNA: TGTGCCAGCAGTGGGGACAGCCTGTCCTACAATGAGCAGTTCTTC
J: TRBJ1-2; size: few; D: TRBD1; V: TRBV7-3; CDR3: CASSYGQVRGYTF; DNA: TGTGCCAGCAGCTACGGACAGGTTCGTGGCTACACCTTC
J: TRBJ1-1; size: NA; D: NA; V: TRBV19; CDR3: CASSPPGGYAFF; DNA: TGTGCCAGTAGTCCCCCGGGAGGGTATGCTTTCTTT
J: TRBJ2-2; size: few; D: TRBD1; V: TRBV5-4; CDR3: CASSQGQGFLSGELFF; DNA: TGTGCCAGCAGCCAGGGACAGGGGTTTTTATCCGGGGAGCTGTTTTTT
J: TRBJ2-1; size: NA; D: TRBD1; V: TRBV11-3; CDR3: CASSPRDRERNEQFF; DNA: TGTGCCAGCAGCCCTCGGGACAGGGAGCGCAATGAGCAGTTCTTC
J: TRBJ1-6; size: NA; D: NA; V: TRBV5-1; CDR3: CASRLRTGLDSPLHF; DNA: TGCGCCAGCAGGCTTCGTACAGGGCTGGATTCACCCCTCCACTTT
J: TRBJ1-2; size: once; D: TRBD1; V: TRBV4-1; CDR3: CASSQAGQGARGYTF; DNA: TGCGCCAGCAGCCAAGCGGGGCAGGGGGCGCGTGGCTACACCTTC
J: TRBJ2-7; size: NA; D: NA; V: TRBV5-1; CDR3: CASRAGEWYEQYF; DNA: TGCGCCAGCAGGGCAGGGGAGTGGTACGAGCAGTACTTC
J: TRBJ2-1; size: NA; D: NA; V: TRBV5-1; CDR3: CASSLVGRGLYNEQFF; DNA: TGCGCCAGCAGCTTGGTGGGCAGGGGTTTATACAATGAGCAGTTCTTC
J: TRBJ2-7; size: NA; D: NA; V: TRBV30; CDR3: CAWSHQAPHEQYF; DNA: TGTGCCTGGAGTCACCAAGCGCCGCATGAGCAGTACTTC
J: TRBJ2-7; size: once; D: TRBD1; V: TRBV7-9; CDR3: CASSPGTGYEQYF; DNA: TGTGCCAGCAGCCCCGGGACAGGGTACGAGCAGTACTTC
J: TRBJ1-2; size: few; D: NA; V: TRBV29-1; CDR3: CSGTENYGYTF; DNA: TGCAGCGGGACAGAGAACTATGGCTACACCTTC
J: TRBJ2-3; size: NA; D: TRBD2; V: TRBV5-1; CDR3: CASRWTRSPDTQYF; DNA: TGCGCCAGCAGGTGGACTAGGTCCCCGGATACGCAGTATTTT
J: TRBJ2-4; size: NA; D: NA; V: TRBV7-9; CDR3: CASSLVGQPKNIQYF; DNA: TGTGCCAGCAGCTTAGTAGGACAGCCCAAAAACATTCAGTACTTC
J: TRBJ1-5; size: NA; D: TRBD1; V: TRBV6-1; CDR3: CASRTRQGDNQPQHF; DNA: TGTGCCAGCAGGACCAGACAGGGAGACAATCAGCCCCAGCATTTT
J: TRBJ1-1; size: NA; D: TRBD1; V: TRBV4-1; CDR3: CASSYPGQANAPFF; DNA: TGCGCCAGCAGCTACCCGGGACAGGCTAACGCGCCTTTCTTT
J: TRBJ2-3; size: once; D: TRBD2; V: TRBV2; CDR3: CASGGSGARTDTQYF; DNA: TGTGCCAGCGGCGGTAGCGGGGCCCGCACAGATACGCAGTATTTT
J: TRBJ2-2; size: NA; D: NA; V: TRBV5-4; CDR3: CASSLVRGTGELFF; DNA: TGTGCCAGCAGCTTGGTGCGGGGAACCGGGGAGCTGTTTTTT
J: TRBJ1-3; size: NA; D: NA; V: TRBV5-5; CDR3: CASSLVTKGARGNTIYF; DNA: TGTGCCAGCAGCTTGGTCACCAAAGGGGCACGAGGAAACACCATATATTTT
J: TRBJ2-3; size: few; D: TRBD1; V: TRBV2; CDR3: CASRPQGVSSDTQYF; DNA: TGTGCCAGCAGACCTCAGGGGGTGTCTTCAGATACGCAGTATTTT
J: TRBJ1-5; size: NA; D: NA; V: TRBV7-2; CDR3: CASSLGDQPQHF; DNA: TGTGCCAGCAGCTTGGGAGATCAGCCCCAGCATTTT
J: TRBJ1-1; size: NA; D: NA; V: TRBV7-8; CDR3: CASSRGQIQNTEAFF; DNA: TGTGCCAGCAGCCGAGGACAGATCCAGAACACTGAAGCTTTCTTT
J: TRBJ2-7; size: few; D: NA; V: TRBV18; CDR3: CASSPPSGLAYEQYF; DNA: TGTGCCAGCTCACCACCTTCCGGGTTGGCCTACGAGCAGTACTTC
J: TRBJ2-2; size: NA; D: NA; V: TRBV2; CDR3: CASRGTPNTGELFF; DNA: TGTGCCAGCAGAGGGACACCGAACACCGGGGAGCTGTTTTTT
J: TRBJ2-7; size: NA; D: NA; V: TRBV7-9; CDR3: CSSSLGNSGRAYEYF; DNA: TGTTCCAGCAGCTTAGGTAATTCGGGCAGGGCATATGAGTACTTC
J: TRBJ1-5; size: NA; D: TRBD1; V: TRBV27; CDR3: CASSSTGFQPQHF; DNA: TGTGCCAGCAGTTCGACAGGGTTCCAGCCCCAGCATTTT
J: TRBJ2-3; size: NA; D: NA; V: TRBV5-1; CDR3: CASSLAPGSLTDTQYF; DNA: TGCGCCAGCAGCTTGGCCCCAGGGTCCCTAACAGATACGCAGTATTTT
J: TRBJ2-7; size: once; D: TRBD1; V: TRBV4-3; CDR3: CASSQARGHYEQYF; DNA: TGCGCCAGCAGCCAAGCCAGGGGGCATTACGAGCAGTACTTC
J: TRBJ2-7; size: once; D: TRBD1; V: TRBV5-1; CDR3: CASSLDGTGKYEQYF; DNA: TGCGCCAGCAGCTTGGATGGGACAGGGAAGTACGAGCAGTACTTC
J: TRBJ2-3; size: NA; D: TRBD1; V: TRBV6-1; CDR3: CASRDPGQGDTQYF; DNA: TGTGCCAGCAGGGACCCCGGACAGGGAGATACGCAGTATTTT
J: TRBJ1-1; size: NA; D: NA; V: TRBV11-2; CDR3: CASSLVPDLQGTEAFF; DNA: TGTGCCAGCAGCTTAGTCCCCGATCTCCAGGGAACTGAAGCTTTCTTT
J: TRBJ2-7; size: NA; D: TRBD2; V: TRBV7-3; CDR3: CASSLWAGGPYNEQYF; DNA: TGTGCCAGCAGCTTGTGGGCGGGAGGGCCCTATAACGAGCAGTACTTC
J: TRBJ2-1; size: NA; D: TRBD2; V: TRBV28; CDR3: CASIPPWGGGTNEQFF; DNA: TGTGCCAGCATCCCCCCCTGGGGCGGGGGGACGAATGAGCAGTTCTTC
J: TRBJ2-3; size: few; D: TRBD1; V: TRBV7-3; CDR3: CASSPQVGQSDTQYF; DNA: TGTGCCAGCAGCCCCCAAGTGGGACAGTCTGATACGCAGTATTTT
J: TRBJ1-1; size: NA; D: TRBD1; V: TRBV29-1; CDR3: CSAGNDRVTEAFF; DNA: TGCAGCGCCGGAAATGACAGGGTGACTGAAGCTTTCTTT
J: TRBJ1-2; size: NA; D: TRBD1; V: TRBV14; CDR3: CASSQGYRDRGRF; DNA: TGTGCCAGCAGCCAAGGGTATCGGGACAGGGGCCGCTTC
J: TRBJ2-1; size: NA; D: NA; V: TRBV7-8; CDR3: CASSLGGQGSYNEQFF; DNA: TGTGCCAGCAGCTTAGGTGGGCAGGGCTCCTACAATGAGCAGTTCTTC
J: TRBJ1-5; size: NA; D: NA; V: TRBV5-5; CDR3: CASSRTDSGNQPQHF; DNA: TGTGCCAGCAGCCGCACCGACTCTGGCAATCAGCCCCAGCATTTT
J: TRBJ2-7; size: NA; D: NA; V: TRBV7-8; CDR3: CASSTAHRYEQYF; DNA: TGTGCCAGCAGCACCGCTCACCGATACGAGCAGTACTTC
J: TRBJ2-1; size: NA; D: NA; V: TRBV4-1; CDR3: CASSPMGAGARNEQFF; DNA: TGCGCCAGCAGCCCGATGGGGGCGGGAGCTCGGAATGAGCAGTTCTTC